The next 26 T cell receptor beta chains were all read from a single sample in a study of identical twins. TCRdb re-analysed the 5' RACE reads in MiXCR, keeping a single row per CDR3 protein. The sample records some 790,000 distinct CDR3 sequences, roughly 18% being singletons. The sample was also reused in another study, on T cells expressing NK-cell markers.

The material sequenced was PBMCs. Source of these receptors: a woman aged 18-29 years in good health.

The table lists this clonotype with a few counts. The chain couples TRBV2 to TRBJ2-1, with D perhaps matching TRBD1 or TRBD2 (6 bases each). CDR3 length equals 13 residues. V lost 11 bases and J lost 6, with 17 bases in between. CDR1 is SNHLY, CDR2 FYNNEI, per germline. This chain's CDR3 is CAGAGHWGNEQFF. The DNA for the CDR3 is TGTGCCGGCGCGGGACACTGGGGCAATGAGCAGTTCTTC.

V gene TRBV7-2 combines with J gene TRBJ1-1, with a weak D call TRBD1 (6 bases). CDR1 and CDR2 from the germline V gene are SGHTA and FQGNSA. V was shortened by 6 bases and J by 6 bases, with 11 bases between the two germline ends. The CDR3 extends over 12 amino acids. The CDR3 region has the DNA TGTGCCAGCAGTCCAGGGGATCCTGAAGCTTTCTTT. Its protein is CASSPGDPEAFF.

This clonotype was recorded a few times. The rearrangement joins TRBV4-3 to TRBJ1-2; D is unresolved. V was pared by 0 bases and J by 6 bases, with 14 bases between. Germline V gives CDR1 LGHNA, CDR2 YSLEER. This CDR3 region has 15 residues. Here the CDR3 DNA reads TGCGCCAGCAGCCAAGAAACAGTAGCAATCAATGGCTACACCTTC. It codes for CASSQETVAINGYTF.

The table lists this clonotype with many counts. One end of the junction is discordant with germline, which a read error may explain. The chain links TRBV4-3 to TRBJ2-7; the D is unclear. CDR1 and CDR2 (germline): LGHNA, YSLEER. The CDR3 runs to 12 residues. The CDR3 here is CASSQDRALFVF. DNA for the CDR3: TGCGCCAGCAGCCAAGATAGGGCCCTTTTCGTGTTC.

Ten or more counts support this clonotype. The J gene is TRBJ2-7, the V gene TRBV5-6, with a possible D match to TRBD2 (5 bases). CDR3 length equals 15 residues. Between the trimmed V and J ends, which lost 0 bases and 1 base, there was a span of 11 bases. In germline, CDR1 is SGHDT, CDR2 YYEEEE. CDR3 loop: CASSLAWRGSYEQYF. The CDR3, as DNA: TGTGCCAGCAGCTTGGCGTGGCGCGGGTCCTACGAGCAGTACTTC.

Many counts were recorded for this clonotype. This chain uses TRBV12-3 or TRBV12-4 with TRBJ1-1; no clear D. V lost 6 bases, J lost 6 bases, and 17 bases lay in between. CDR3 length: 14 residues. Written as DNA, the CDR3 is TGTGCCAGCAGACCCATTGACACGTACTCTGAAGCTTTCTTT. Protein sequence: CASRPIDTYSEAFF.

The chain is built from TRBV20-1 and TRBJ2-1, with a possible D match to TRBD2 (5 bases). CDR1 and CDR2 (germline): DFQATT, SNEGSKA (reference sequence). The V and J ends lost 6 bases and 6 bases respectively, with 15 bases between them. The CDR3 runs 13 residues. CDR3 coding DNA: TGCAGTGCCGTAGTGGACGGGATCAATGAGCAGTTCTTC. Protein product: CSAVVDGINEQFF.

Of note for this clonotype: A junction end diverges from the germline sequence, so it may reflect a read error. The V and J genes are TRBV12-3 or TRBV12-4 and TRBJ2-7; no clear D. CDR3 size: 12 residues. The CDR3, as DNA: TGTGCCAGCAGCCAAAGGCAGGCACCGGCGGACTTC. This encodes CASSQRQAPADF.

The rearrangement links TRBV10-3 to TRBJ2-3, with D perhaps being TRBD1 or TRBD2 (6 bases each). The V gene lost 3 bases and the J gene lost 5 bases, with 12 bases spanning the gap. Germline CDR1 reads ENHRY; CDR2 reads SYGVKD. CDR3 length: 14 residues. The chain's CDR3 is CAISDRGRGDTQYF. DNA of the CDR3: TGTGCCATCAGTGATCGGGGGCGTGGAGATACGCAGTATTTT.

This clonotype was counted only a few times. J is TRBJ2-1 and V is TRBV29-1; 7 bases map to TRBD2. CDR3 length: 11 residues. The V segment lost 3 bases and the J segment 12 bases; nucleotides outside the gene matches: 5. Germline CDR1 and CDR2: SQVTM and ANQGSEA. The CDR3 DNA is TGCAGCGTTGATTCGTCGGGGGGGCAGTTCTTC. Translation gives CSVDSSGGQFF.

The V gene is TRBV20-1, the J gene TRBJ2-1; TRBD2 might be the D (6 bases). CDR3 length: 16 amino acids. Germline CDR1 and CDR2: DFQATT and SNEGSKA (reference sequence). Between the trimmed V and J ends, which lost 0 bases and 6 bases, there was a span of 18 bases. Written as DNA, the CDR3 is TGCAGTGCTAGAGATCAGCGGCAGGGCGGGATCAATGAGCAGTTCTTC. Its protein is CSARDQRQGGINEQFF.

V gene TRBV6-5 combines with J gene TRBJ1-3; 9 nucleotides line up with TRBD1. The CDR3 consists of 15 residues. Germline V CDR1 and CDR2: MNHEY, SVGAGI. J was trimmed by 7 bases and V by 0 bases; bases with no gene match: 4. This chain's CDR3 is CASSYSGDRVNTIYF. In nucleotides, the CDR3 is TGTGCCAGCAGTTACTCGGGGGACAGGGTGAACACCATATATTTT.

V is TRBV7-8 and J is TRBJ2-1; tentative D call: TRBD1 (6 bases). CDR1 is SGHVS, CDR2 FQNEAQ, per germline. The CDR3 is made up of 16 amino acids. Trimming left V 5 bases short and J 9 bases short, with 23 bases between. The CDR3 DNA follows: TGTGCCAGCAGCCCCGGGTGGGGGCAGAGATTAGGTGAGCAGTTCTTC. Protein product: CASSPGWGQRLGEQFF. Combining the CDR3 with reference TRBV7-8 and TRBJ2-1 gives the whole variable domain GAGVSQSPRYKVAKRGQDVALRCDPISGHVSLFWYQQALGQGPEFLTYFQNEAQLDKSGLPSDRFFAERPEGSVSTLKIQRTQQEDSAVYLCASSPGWGQRLGEQFFGPGTRLTVL.

This clonotype was seen more than once but under ten times. The chain couples TRBV10-3 to TRBJ1-2, with D unclear. V gave up 4 bases and J gave up 6 bases, with 12 bases separating them. This CDR3 is built from 13 residues. Per the germline V gene, CDR1 is ENHRY and CDR2 is SYGVKD. Here the CDR3 DNA reads TGTGCCATCAGTGGGCGGCAGGAGGATGGCTACACCTTC. Translating it yields CAISGRQEDGYTF.

This rearrangement joins TRBV5-1 to TRBJ2-3; 12 positions agree with TRBD2. Germline V gives CDR1 SGHRS, CDR2 YFSETQ. This CDR3 region has 17 residues. The V segment lost 4 bases and the J segment 2 bases; nucleotides outside the gene matches: 8. The CDR3 spells CASSLRTSGASTDTQYF. The CDR3 nucleotides are TGCGCCAGCAGCCTCAGGACTAGCGGGGCGTCCACAGATACGCAGTATTTT.

The chain recombines TRBV20-1 with TRBJ2-7, with TRBD2 as a possible D gene (5 bases). V dropped 6 bases and J dropped 4 bases, with 19 bases sitting between them. Per the germline V gene, CDR1 is DFQATT and CDR2 is SNEGSKA (reference sequence). The CDR3 runs 14 residues. CDR3 residues: CSAKTGGPTYEQYF. The DNA of the CDR3 is TGCAGTGCGAAGACCGGAGGACCAACTTACGAGCAGTACTTC.

J is TRBJ2-7 and V is TRBV5-1; tentatively, D is TRBD2 (6 bases). Germline CDR1 SGHRS, CDR2 YFSETQ. The CDR3 loop spans 14 amino acids. V was trimmed by 0 bases and J by 6 bases, leaving 13 bases between them. The CDR3 region is CASSLVGGMAEQYF. In DNA form, the CDR3 reads TGCGCCAGCAGCTTGGTCGGGGGAATGGCCGAGCAGTACTTC.

This clonotype has more than one count but fewer than ten. The chain is built from TRBV9 and TRBJ2-3; 11 bases line up with TRBD2. Trimming cost V 2 bases and J 8 bases; bases outside gene matches: 7. The CDR3 totals 15 residues. Germline V gives CDR1 SGDLS, CDR2 YYNGEE. The CDR3 loop reads CASSVSLAGGSTQYF. CDR3 sequence (DNA): TGTGCCAGCAGCGTGAGCCTAGCGGGAGGAAGTACGCAGTATTTT.

This clonotype was detected only a few times. The CDR3 reads CSVEEPTGLVDSYGYTF. The CDR3 nucleotides are TGCAGCGTTGAAGAACCCACAGGCCTGGTGGATAGTTATGGCTACACCTTC. This chain links TRBV29-1 with TRBJ1-2, with a tentative D call TRBD1 (5 bases). The length of the CDR3 is 17 residues. The V end was cut by 0 bases, the J end by 5 bases, with 22 bases between. Per the germline V gene, CDR1 is SQVTM and CDR2 is ANQGSEA.

V gene TRBV2 combines with J gene TRBJ2-3; 10 bases match TRBD2. V lost 4 bases, J lost 5 bases, and 6 bases stayed unmatched. Looked up from germline, CDR1 is SNHLY and CDR2 is FYNNEI. This CDR3 has 15 amino acids. The CDR3 nucleotides are TGTGCCAGCAGTGTTCAGCGGGGGGGCAGAGATACGCAGTATTTT. Translation gives CASSVQRGGRDTQYF.

This clonotype was seen a few times. This chain connects TRBV7-6 to TRBJ2-1; D remains ambiguous. V was shortened by 0 bases and J by 6 bases, with 6 bases between the two germline ends. Germline V gene sequence: CDR1 SGHVS, CDR2 FNYEAQ. This CDR3 spans 13 amino acids. DNA of the CDR3: TGTGCCAGCAGCTTAGCTCCCCCCAATGAGCAGTTCTTC. Its translation is CASSLAPPNEQFF. Full variable domain (rest looked up from reference TRBV7-6 and TRBJ2-1): GAGVSQSPRYKVTKRGQDVALRCDPISGHVSLYWYRQALGQGPEFLTYFNYEAQQDKSGLPNDRFSAERPEGSISTLTIQRTEQRDSAMYRCASSLAPPNEQFFGPGTRLTVL.

This clonotype was counted a few times. The rearrangement uses TRBV5-1 and TRBJ2-3; 13 bases line up with TRBD2. The CDR3 covers 17 residues. The V and J ends lost 4 bases and 1 base, in that order; junction bases with no gene match: 6. CDR1 SGHRS and CDR2 YFSETQ come from the germline V gene. The CDR3 sequence: CASSAPLAGGRTDTQYF. The CDR3 nucleotides are TGCGCCAGCAGCGCACCACTAGCGGGAGGGCGCACAGATACGCAGTATTTT.

V usage is TRBV9 and J usage is TRBJ1-3; 8 positions match TRBD1. Germline assignment: CDR1 SGDLS and CDR2 YYNGEE. This CDR3 contains 15 residues. V trimming: 1 base; J trimming: 2 bases; junction bases outside the gene matches: 2. The CDR3 spells CASSVSDRAGNTIYF. The CDR3 nucleotides read TGTGCCAGCAGCGTATCGGACAGGGCTGGAAACACCATATATTTT.

This clonotype was seen a few times. In DNA form, the CDR3 reads TGCAGTGCTAGACTAAGAGACATTCAGTACTTC. Translating it yields CSARLRDIQYF. The chain recombines TRBV20-1 with TRBJ2-4; D is unresolved. Germline assignment: CDR1 DFQATT and CDR2 SNEGSKA (reference sequence). Trimming removed 2 bases from V and 8 bases from J, with 7 bases in between. The CDR3 spans 11 residues.

V is TRBV7-8 and J is TRBJ2-2; perhaps TRBD2 as D (5 bases). This CDR3 is 15 amino acids long. The V and J ends lost 2 bases and 5 bases respectively, with 12 bases between them. Germline V gene sequence: CDR1 SGHVS, CDR2 FQNEAQ. CDR3 DNA: TGTGCCAGCAGCTTATATGGTAGCGCGACCGGGGAGCTGTTTTTT. Protein sequence: CASSLYGSATGELFF.

V gene TRBV10-3 combines with J gene TRBJ1-2; 8 positions agree with TRBD1. The J segment lost 4 bases and the V segment lost 6 bases, leaving 4 bases of the junction unmatched. Germline V CDR1 and CDR2: ENHRY, SYGVKD. The CDR3 is 13 amino acids. CDR3 region: CAIRDRASYGYTF. The CDR3 DNA is TGTGCCATCAGGGACAGGGCCTCCTATGGCTACACCTTC.